This TCR beta chain was found in a study of blood T cell repertoires in COVID-19. Sequenced by immunoSEQ multiplex PCR; TCRdb stores in-frame clones only, minus some. The sample has about 49,000 clones; roughly 84% are singletons. CDR3 size: 13 residues. Germline CDR1 SQVTM, CDR2 ANQGSEA. V lost 6 bases, J lost 1 base, and 9 bases lay in between. V and J are TRBV29-1 and TRBJ2-2, with D unresolved. The TCR sequence derives from a man aged 50-59 years with acute or convalescent COVID-19. The sample taken for sequencing was peripheral blood. The CDR3 DNA is TGCAGCGTCAAACTTCTGAACACCGGGGAGCTGTTTTTT. Translating it yields CSVKLLNTGELFF.